The TCR beta chain described here comes from a study of identical twins. Turning to this clonotype: Its antigen remains unknown.

With 4 bases clipped from V and 0 bases from J, the junction kept 4 bases outside the gene matches. CDR3 length equals 15 residues. In germline, CDR1 is SGHAT, CDR2 FQNNGV. General study results and limits: Less excess twin sharing appeared in beta out-of-frame sequences. Invariant T cells like MAIT and iNKT could partly confound the zero-insertion analyses.

TCRdb used MiXCR to reprocess the 5' RACE reads, holding one entry per CDR3 protein. The sample carries 1.5 million or so distinct CDR3 sequences, 32% recorded once. The source of this sequence is a newborn girl in good health. The sequenced sample consisted of cord blood. V gene TRBV11-2 combines with J gene TRBJ1-1; 8 positions agree with TRBD1. In DNA, the CDR3 is TGTGCCAGCAGCTCACTGACAGGGGTGAACACTGAAGCTTTCTTT. Translating it yields CASSSLTGVNTEAFF.